This T cell receptor (beta chain) was captured in a study of Ad26.COV2.S vaccination and SARS-CoV-2 variants. The wider study: Doses of Ad26.COV2.S were injected into muscle once or twice, 56 days apart.

Profiled with immunoSEQ multiplex PCR; TCRdb holds only in-frame clones, not every one. Counted here are 430,000 or so clones, 80% to 95% occurring once; the ten biggest clones make up 12%. Study-level points and caveats: Vaccinees and placebo recipients showed similar non-spike TCR breadth. Responses of T cells in total may have been underestimated by the TCR breadth and depth analyses.

Treatment reported: about 20 received Ad26.COV2.S at low or high dose, single or two shots; roughly five received placebo; per-sample allocation not given. Repertoires come from day 63 after the first vaccine or placebo injection. Germline-derived CDR1 and CDR2 are WNHNN and SYGVQD (reference sequence). This CDR3 has 13 residues. V was pared by 0 bases and J by 4 bases, with 4 bases between. A word on this clone: Its antigen is currently unknown.

This sample comprised peripheral blood, obtained in a trial of Ad26.COV2.S vaccine versus placebo. This clonotype originated in a person aged 18-60 years who received the Ad26.COV2.S COVID-19 vaccine or a placebo. This sequence joins TRBV10-1 and TRBJ2-1, with D hard to call. CDR3: CASSESPYNEQFF. CDR3 nucleotide sequence: TGCGCCAGCAGTGAGTCGCCGTACAATGAGCAGTTCTTC.